This is a list of T cell receptor beta chains from one sample in a study of OX40 agonist ivuxolimab in advanced cancers. Libraries were prepared by immunoSEQ multiplex PCR; TCRdb keeps only in-frame clonotypes and omits some of them. The repertoire holds some 26,000 clones, with about 76% as singletons. The input for sequencing was CD4+ or CD8+ T cells sorted from blood, taken in a trial of the OX40 agonist ivuxolimab. The receptors come from an adult with an advanced solid tumor such as melanoma, head and neck, liver or kidney cancer. Each CDR3 is given with its conserved first and last residue. D genes are given only for firm matches. Not every row has a clone size; where given, it reads once, few, many or a size class.

v_call: TRBV7-6; d_call: NA; clone_size: NA; j_call: TRBJ2-2; cdr3_aa: CASSPTRLTGELFF; cdr3_nt: TGTGCCAGCAGCCCGACGCGTTTGACCGGGGAGCTGTTTTTT
v_call: TRBV5-1; d_call: TRBD1; clone_size: NA; j_call: TRBJ1-2; cdr3_aa: CASSWGTGRDDGYTF; cdr3_nt: TGCGCCAGCAGCTGGGGGACAGGTAGAGATGATGGCTACACCTTC
v_call: TRBV11-1; d_call: NA; clone_size: NA; j_call: TRBJ2-7; cdr3_aa: CASSLGSGPYEQYF; cdr3_nt: TGTGCCAGCAGCTTAGGCAGCGGTCCCTACGAGCAGTACTTC
v_call: TRBV19; d_call: NA; clone_size: NA; j_call: TRBJ1-1; cdr3_aa: CASSMGRDGTEAFF; cdr3_nt: TGTGCCAGTAGTATGGGACGGGATGGCACTGAAGCTTTCTTT
v_call: TRBV7-2; d_call: NA; clone_size: NA; j_call: TRBJ2-4; cdr3_aa: CASSPLVTFLAKNIQYF; cdr3_nt: TGTGCCAGCAGCCCATTAGTCACGTTTTTAGCCAAAAACATTCAGTACTTC
v_call: TRBV14; d_call: NA; clone_size: NA; j_call: TRBJ1-2; cdr3_aa: CASSQGAGNYGYTF; cdr3_nt: TGTGCCAGCAGCCAGGGGGCTGGTAACTATGGCTACACCTTC
v_call: TRBV19; d_call: NA; clone_size: NA; j_call: TRBJ1-2; cdr3_aa: CASSSPPGQHYGYTF; cdr3_nt: TGTGCCAGTAGTTCCCCTCCGGGACAACACTATGGCTACACCTTC
v_call: TRBV30; d_call: TRBD1; clone_size: NA; j_call: TRBJ1-1; cdr3_aa: CAWSQQGTEAFF; cdr3_nt: TGTGCCTGGAGTCAACAGGGGACTGAAGCTTTCTTT
v_call: TRBV7-9; d_call: NA; clone_size: few; j_call: TRBJ2-2; cdr3_aa: CASRPGQGGTGELFF; cdr3_nt: TGTGCCAGCAGGCCCGGACAGGGAGGGACCGGGGAGCTGTTTTTT
v_call: TRBV6-4; d_call: NA; clone_size: NA; j_call: TRBJ2-3; cdr3_aa: CASSEEASHPPASTDTQYF; cdr3_nt: TGTGCCAGCAGTGAAGAGGCCTCCCACCCACCGGCAAGCACAGATACGCAGTATTTT
v_call: TRBV15; d_call: NA; clone_size: NA; j_call: TRBJ2-7; cdr3_aa: CATSRDYNGVDEQYF; cdr3_nt: TGTGCCACCAGCAGAGATTATAACGGGGTTGACGAGCAGTACTTC
v_call: TRBV18; d_call: TRBD2; clone_size: NA; j_call: TRBJ2-1; cdr3_aa: CASSPLNFRAGGHEQFF; cdr3_nt: TGTGCCAGCTCACCTCTTAATTTCCGAGCGGGAGGGCATGAGCAGTTCTTC
v_call: TRBV2; d_call: TRBD2; clone_size: NA; j_call: TRBJ2-7; cdr3_aa: CASKRGRVPYEQYF; cdr3_nt: TGTGCCAGCAAAAGAGGGAGGGTCCCCTACGAGCAGTACTTC
v_call: TRBV28; d_call: TRBD1; clone_size: NA; j_call: TRBJ2-2; cdr3_aa: CASSLTIWTGHTGELFF; cdr3_nt: TGTGCCAGCAGTTTAACCATCTGGACAGGGCACACCGGGGAGCTGTTTTTT
v_call: TRBV10-2; d_call: NA; clone_size: NA; j_call: TRBJ2-7; cdr3_aa: CASSHETGFGYEQYF; cdr3_nt: TGCGCCAGCAGTCACGAGACAGGTTTTGGATACGAGCAGTACTTC
v_call: TRBV6-1; d_call: NA; clone_size: NA; j_call: TRBJ1-1; cdr3_aa: CASSPDYYTFF; cdr3_nt: TGTGCCAGCAGTCCCGACTACTACACTTTCTTT
v_call: TRBV6-6; d_call: NA; clone_size: once; j_call: TRBJ1-2; cdr3_aa: CASGEGNYGYTF; cdr3_nt: TGTGCCAGCGGGGAGGGCAACTATGGCTACACCTTC
v_call: TRBV5-1; d_call: TRBD2; clone_size: few; j_call: TRBJ2-1; cdr3_aa: CASSLYTSGEQFF; cdr3_nt: TGCGCCAGCAGCTTGTACACTAGCGGTGAGCAGTTCTTC